This passage covers 13 T cell receptor beta chains from one sample sequenced in a study of T cell repertoires in cytomegalovirus infection. TCRdb fed the reads into MiXCR, producing one record per CDR3 protein. The repertoire holds approximately 990,000 distinct CDR3 sequences, with about a third as singletons. No antigens are known for them. This material consisted of cultured CD8+ T cells from PBMCs, taken from culture after CMV antigen stimulation. These receptors all come from a human donor in good health (CMV status not recorded). Some clones in this sample may be carry-over from other donors' samples.

This clonotype has only a few counts. The CDR3 bases are TGTGCCAGCGGACTAGCTCCGCTCCTGCCTTCCTACGAGCAGTACGTC. Amino acid sequence: CASGLAPLLPSYEQYV. This chain links TRBV6-1 with TRBJ2-7, with 8 bases that match TRBD2. The CDR3 contains 16 residues. Germline trimming cut 8 bases from V and 1 base from J; bases unmatched to any gene: 13. Germline-derived CDR1 and CDR2 are MNHNS and SASEGT.

This clonotype was picked up many times. The rearrangement links TRBV7-6 to TRBJ2-1, with D perhaps assigned TRBD1 or TRBD2 (5 bases each). Looked up from germline, CDR1 is SGHVS and CDR2 is FNYEAQ. The CDR3 sequence is 13 residues long. V shed 5 bases and J shed 7 bases, with 12 bases lying between them. The CDR3 DNA reads TGTGCCAGCAGCCAGAGGGACGTTAATGAGCAGTTCTTC. As protein: CASSQRDVNEQFF.

The chain carries TRBV4-1 and TRBJ2-5, with a tentative D call TRBD2 (7 bases). V lost 1 base and J lost 1, with 10 bases in between. CDR3 size: 15 residues. Per germline, CDR1 MGHRA and CDR2 YSYEKL. This CDR3 reads CASSQGGGLQETQYF. The CDR3 bases are TGCGCCAGCAGCCAAGGGGGGGGCCTCCAAGAGACCCAGTACTTC.

V and J are TRBV7-9 and TRBJ1-2; D is possibly TRBD1 (6 bases). CDR1 and CDR2 from the germline V gene are SEHNR and FQNEAQ (reference sequence). The CDR3 consists of 15 residues. V lost 1 base to trimming and J lost 5 bases, with 14 bases between them. CDR3 DNA: TGTGCCAGCAGCTTAGGAGTCCCAGGGGATTATGGCTACACCTTC. Its protein product is CASSLGVPGDYGYTF.

Comments on this clonotype: Given a much more abundant clone one base away, this may be a read error. The chain combines TRBV7-2 with TRBJ1-1, with 12 bases identical to TRBD1. J was trimmed by 7 bases and V by 6 bases; bases with no gene match: 6. Germline V gives CDR1 SGHTA, CDR2 FQGNSA. The CDR3 contains 14 residues. This CDR3 is CASSAGQGAREAFF. In nucleotides, the CDR3 is TGTGCCAGCAGTGCGGGACAGGGGGCTCGTGAAGCTTTCTTT.

The chain is built from TRBV27 and TRBJ2-3; D possibly corresponds to TRBD2 (6 bases). CDR3 length: 16 amino acids. V was shortened by 2 bases and J by 2 bases, with 14 bases between the two germline ends. CDR1 is MNHEY and CDR2 is SMNVEV in the germline V gene (reference sequence). CDR3 nucleotide sequence: TGTGCCAGCAGTTTAGGGGCTAGCGCTTCCACAGATACGCAGTATTTT. This sequence encodes CASSLGASASTDTQYF.

This chain connects TRBV27 to TRBJ1-2; D might be TRBD1 (6 bases). Between the trimmed V and J ends, which lost 0 bases and 6 bases, there was a span of 11 bases. The CDR3 has 14 residues. Germline assignment: CDR1 MNHEY and CDR2 SMNVEV (reference sequence). DNA of the CDR3: TGTGCCAGCAGTTTATCGTGGCAGGGGAATGGCTACACCTTC. This encodes CASSLSWQGNGYTF.

The chain combines TRBV29-1 with TRBJ1-2, with no clear D. Germline-derived CDR1 and CDR2 are SQVTM and ANQGSEA. V was cut by 3 bases and J by 6 bases, with 14 bases left in between. The CDR3 is made up of 13 amino acids. CDR3: CSVDNWTADGYTF. The CDR3 DNA reads as TGCAGCGTTGACAATTGGACGGCGGATGGCTACACCTTC.

The sample holds a few counts of this clonotype. This chain connects TRBV12-3 or TRBV12-4 to TRBJ1-2; TRBD1 matches 7 bases. Trimming cost V 6 bases and J 2 bases; bases outside gene matches: 12. The CDR3 spans 16 residues. CDR3 sequence reads: CASSSTGQWINYGYTF. Here the CDR3 DNA reads TGTGCCAGCAGCTCTACGGGACAGTGGATAAACTATGGCTACACCTTC.

In this sample, this clonotype turned up a few times. The chain combines TRBV19 with TRBJ1-1; D possibly corresponds to TRBD1 (6 bases). Trimming left V 3 bases short and J 1 base short, with 9 bases between. The CDR3 has 14 residues. Germline values: CDR1 LNHDA, CDR2 SQIVND (reference sequence). DNA of the CDR3: TGTGCCAGTAGTATTACGGGGGCGAACACTGAAGCTTTCTTT. Translation gives CASSITGANTEAFF.

This clonotype was seen only a few times. The chain carries TRBV6-5 and TRBJ2-5; D is uncertain. Between the trimmed V and J ends, which lost 2 bases and 0 bases, there was a span of 16 bases. Germline CDR1 and CDR2: MNHEY and SVGAGI. The CDR3 covers 17 residues. CDR3: CASSYLGKDLYQETQYF. CDR3 DNA sequence: TGTGCCAGCAGTTACCTGGGGAAGGATTTGTACCAAGAGACCCAGTACTTC.

This clonotype was counted between two and nine times. The chain recombines TRBV19 with TRBJ2-3, with 7 bases aligning to TRBD2. The CDR3 totals 18 residues. Trimming at V came to 5 bases and at J to 0 bases, leaving 14 bases not matched to a gene. Germline V gene lookup returns CDR1 LNHDA and CDR2 SQIVND (reference sequence). The CDR3 nucleotides read TGTGCCAGTAGTTTTGGACTAGGGACCCCTATTAGCACAGATACGCAGTATTTT. As protein: CASSFGLGTPISTDTQYF.

This clonotype was seen a handful of times. This chain uses TRBV7-2 with TRBJ2-7; TRBD2 matches 7 bases. V lost 2 bases, J lost 0 bases, and 4 bases stayed unmatched. The CDR3 has 15 residues. Germline-derived CDR1 and CDR2 are SGHTA and FQGNSA. This CDR3 reads CASSLTGGSSYEQYV. CDR3 nucleotides: TGTGCCAGCAGCTTAACGGGCGGGAGCTCCTACGAGCAGTACGTC.